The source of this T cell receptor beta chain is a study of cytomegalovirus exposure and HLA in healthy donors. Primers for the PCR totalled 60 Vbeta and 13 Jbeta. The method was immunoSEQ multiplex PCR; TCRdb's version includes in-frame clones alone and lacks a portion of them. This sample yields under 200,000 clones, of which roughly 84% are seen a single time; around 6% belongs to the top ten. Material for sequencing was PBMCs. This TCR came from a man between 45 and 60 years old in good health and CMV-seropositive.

The CDR3 reads CASIQLTGGNYGYTF. The CDR3 bases are TGTGCCAGCATTCAACTGACAGGGGGTAACTATGGCTACACCTTC. This chain uses TRBV6-1 with TRBJ1-2; 9 bases match TRBD1. The CDR3 covers 15 residues. J lost 1 base, V lost 7 bases, and 7 bases had no gene match. Germline loops: CDR1 MNHNS, CDR2 SASEGT.